The 5 T cell receptor beta chains below come from one sample, sequenced in a study of monozygotic twins with inflammatory bowel disease. TCRdb re-called the 5' RACE reads and gives one entry per CDR3 protein, without DNA. The data include approximately 340,000 distinct CDR3 sequences; the top ten clones carry around 2%. The sequenced sample was blood. The source is a human donor with ulcerative colitis or Crohn's disease, or a healthy co-twin of an affected twin (not recorded which).

The V call is TRBV3-1, the J call TRBJ2-2; TCRdb's D call of TRBD2 is untestable without DNA. The length of the CDR3 is 15 residues. Germline assignment: CDR1 LGHDT and CDR2 YNNKEL (reference sequence). CDR3 amino acids: CASSQELAGTRELFF.

The chain employs TRBV20-1 and TRBJ2-2. CDR1 and CDR2 from the germline V gene are DFQATT and SNEGSKA (reference sequence). The CDR3 totals 14 residues. CDR3 amino acids: CSARGQVNTGELFF.

The chain employs TRBV5-1 and TRBJ1-1. Germline-derived CDR1 and CDR2 are SGHRS and YFSETQ. This CDR3 is 18 amino acids long. CDR3 region: CASSKKGDFPVQNTEAFF.

The CDR3 sequence: CASSLGDGSSYNEQFF. J is TRBJ2-1 and V is TRBV5-1; checking the TCRdb D call of TRBD1 is not possible without DNA. Germline V gene lookup returns CDR1 SGHRS and CDR2 YFSETQ. There are 16 residues in the CDR3. The whole variable domain, remainder taken from reference TRBV5-1 and TRBJ2-1, is KAGVTQTPRYLIKTRGQQVTLSCSPISGHRSVSWYQQTPGQGLQFLFEYFSETQRNKGNFPGRFSGRQFSNSRSEMNVSTLELGDSALYLCASSLGDGSSYNEQFFGPGTRLTVL.

The chain uses TRBV4-1 and TRBJ1-1; TCRdb proposes TRBD1, but this gene call is untestable without DNA. The CDR3 runs to 15 residues. Germline loops: CDR1 MGHRA, CDR2 YSYEKL. CDR3 protein: CASIPPDRAGTEAFF.